This TCR beta chain was sequenced in a study of blood T cells in healthy people across ages. Donors were healthy Caucasian individuals from Russia aged about 6 to 90. Broader study findings: Greater diversity and more naive CD4+ cells were seen in long-lived donors than in aged donors. Getting older went along with TCR beta diversity per million T cells dropping roughly linearly.

This clonotype has only one observation. Its antigen remains unknown. This CDR3 region has 15 residues. V was cut by 0 bases and J by 3 bases, with 14 bases left in between. Germline V lookup: CDR1 DFQATT, CDR2 SNEGSKA (reference sequence). Sample-barcoded 5' priming and a J-beta primer mix drove a second PCR of 7 to 11 cycles. Each of the cDNA molecules was tagged by a template-switch adaptor with 12 random nucleotides. TCRdb re-called the 5' RACE reads with MiXCR, one entry per CDR3 protein. The sample lists over a million distinct CDR3 sequences, approximately 63% occurring once. The source is a man between 18 and 29 years old in good health. This chain connects TRBV20-1 to TRBJ1-2, with D tentatively TRBD1 (5 bases). Sequenced material: blood. This CDR3 reads CSARDARRGDYGYTF. Here the CDR3 DNA reads TGCAGTGCTAGAGATGCCCGACGAGGGGACTATGGCTACACCTTC.